This T cell receptor beta chain was identified during a study of long-term antiretroviral therapy in people with HIV. Researchers ran immunoSEQ v3.0 at survey level. The table came from immunoSEQ multiplex PCR; TCRdb's copy has only in-frame clones and leaves some out. The data show 30,000 to 40,000 clones, with approximately 95% seen just once and less than 4% held by the top ten. Germline V gene sequence: CDR1 SGHVS, CDR2 FNYEAQ. The CDR3 runs 15 residues. The V segment lost 5 bases and the J segment 5 bases; nucleotides outside the gene matches: 8. The sequence was obtained from a woman aged 45-65 years with HIV. V is TRBV7-6 and J is TRBJ1-5; 8 nucleotides match TRBD1. Sequenced material: unsorted PBMCs, taken more than 5 years after starting antiretroviral therapy. The CDR3 protein is CASSNTGGGDQPQHF. The DNA of the CDR3 is TGTGCCAGCAGCAATACAGGGGGTGGAGATCAGCCCCAGCATTTT. The full variable domain, in which reference TRBV7-6 and TRBJ1-5 provide the parts outside the CDR3, is GAGVSQSPRYKVTKRGQDVALRCDPISGHVSLYWYRQALGQGPEFLTYFNYEAQQDKSGLPNDRFSAERPEGSISTLTIQRTEQRDSAMYRCASSNTGGGDQPQHFGDGTRLSIL.